This TCR beta chain was recovered during a study of cytomegalovirus exposure and HLA in healthy donors. Study-wide points: Cytomegalovirus status was reportedly diagnosed by the classifier with high sensitivity and specificity. Most TCR sequences showed up rarely, but some public TCRs showed up in many donors. Donors belonging to an Asian-associated ancestry cluster reportedly showed fewer N-insertions in productive TCRs than the approximately 670-donor mean, according to what a later analysis found.

The PCR employed 60 Vbeta primers together with 13 Jbeta primers. The assay was immunoSEQ multiplex PCR, and TCRdb's table has in-frame clones only and misses some. The sample includes under 150,000 clones, 70% to 80% seen only once; the top ten take 2% to 2.5%. About this clone itself: Its antigen remains unidentified.

With V trimmed by 3 bases and J by 6 bases, 5 bases remained unmatched. From germline, CDR1 is KGHSH and CDR2 LQKENI. The length of the CDR3 is 15 residues. The sequence was obtained from a man between 18 and 35 years old in good health and CMV-seronegative. The gene calls are TRBV18 and TRBJ2-2; TRBD1 matches 9 bases. Sequencing was carried out using PBMCs. The CDR3 bases are TGTGCCAGCTCACCCGGGACAGGGTCGGCCGGGGAGCTGTTTTTT. Translated: CASSPGTGSAGELFF.